A single sample is the source of the 7 T cell receptor beta chains below, sequenced in a study of graft-versus-host responses after intestinal transplantation (dated by TCRdb to about 2021). The method behind the library was the immunoSEQ multiplex PCR assay. TCRdb's version of the immuneACCESS table is confined to in-frame rearrangements and falls short of the full clone set. An unresolved V gene accounts for under half of the shortfall where checked; the remainder is of unknown origin. For this sample there are approximately 99,000 clones; just under 95% appear just once. Of the sample, over 0.055% falls within the top ten clones. No antigens are known for them. The time point label corresponds to: cells obtained before transplantation from donor or recipient. The source material was unstimulated CD8+ T cells sorted from spleen or lymph node cells, sampled before transplant. The receptors shown here come from a human donor who was the organ donor for an intestinal transplant.

The rearrangement joins TRBV11-3 to TRBJ2-3, with 9 bases lining up with TRBD2. J gave up 1 base and V 4 bases, and 0 bases lay outside the gene matches. Per germline, CDR1 SGHNT and CDR2 YENEEA. The CDR3 contains 14 residues. The CDR3 DNA reads as TGTGCCAGCAGCTGGACTAGCGGCACAGATACGCAGTATTTT. The encoded protein is CASSWTSGTDTQYF.

V gene TRBV29-1 combines with J gene TRBJ1-2, with D possibly TRBD1 on 5 matching bases. CDR1 SQVTM and CDR2 ANQGSEA come from the germline V gene. V lost 1 base to trimming and J lost 3 bases, with 12 bases between them. The CDR3 runs 14 residues. The CDR3 coding sequence is TGCAGCGTTGAAGTCGTTGACAGCTACTATGGCTACACCTTC. Amino acid sequence: CSVEVVDSYYGYTF.

The rearrangement uses TRBV7-6 and TRBJ2-2; D call uncertain. The V gene's germline CDR1 is SGHVS and CDR2 FNYEAQ. Trimming cost V 5 bases and J 4 bases, with 11 bases left between them. The CDR3 consists of 14 residues. The CDR3 here is CASSNTVSTGELFF. CDR3 DNA: TGTGCCAGCAGCAACACAGTATCCACCGGGGAGCTGTTTTTT.

The genes are TRBV11-2 and TRBJ2-1; no definite D call. Germline CDR1 reads SGHAT; CDR2 reads FQNNGV. Trimming removed 5 bases from V and 8 bases from J, with 7 bases in between. The CDR3 spans 11 residues. CDR3 sequence reads: CASSKHHEQFF. The DNA for the CDR3 is TGTGCCAGCAGCAAACATCATGAGCAGTTCTTC.

The chain has TRBV6-5 and TRBJ2-7; D is undetermined. The CDR3 is 15 residues long. Germline V gene sequence: CDR1 MNHEY, CDR2 SVGAGI. V was trimmed by 2 bases and J by 2 bases, leaving 13 bases between them. The CDR3 DNA follows: TGTGCCAGCAGTTACGGAGTCGGTATAGCCTACGAGCAGTACTTC. Protein sequence: CASSYGVGIAYEQYF.

The J gene is TRBJ1-5, the V gene TRBV4-2, with 9 nucleotides matching TRBD1. Germline V gene sequence: CDR1 LGHNA, CDR2 YNFKEQ. J lost 1 base, V lost 1 base, and 2 bases had no gene match. This CDR3 region has 16 residues. In nucleotides, the CDR3 is TGTGCCAGCAGCCAAGGGGGACAGGGAAGCAATCAGCCCCAGCATTTT. Translation: CASSQGGQGSNQPQHF.

V gene TRBV7-9 combines with J gene TRBJ2-2; D ambiguous. V was clipped by 5 bases and J by 2 bases, with 6 bases between them. The CDR3 sequence is 13 residues long. Per germline, CDR1 SEHNR and CDR2 FQNEAQ (reference sequence). The CDR3 reads CASSPSNTGELFF. In nucleotides, the CDR3 is TGTGCCAGCAGCCCCTCCAACACCGGGGAGCTGTTTTTT.